Each of the 14 T cell receptor beta chains below was sequenced from the same sample in a study of shared clonotypes between healthy human individuals. The assay was immunoSEQ multiplex PCR, and TCRdb's table has in-frame clones only and misses some. Altogether a few million clones are present, approximately 92% being singletons, with the ten largest covering around 1.7%. CD45RO-negative, CCR7-positively selected cells formed the naive CD8 fraction, excluding terminally differentiated effector memory CD45RA+ cells. The sample comprised naive CD8+ T cells from PBMCs. The origin of the receptors is a man aged 18 to 30 in good health. Some clones in this sample may be carry-over from other donors' samples.

The chain has TRBV27 and TRBJ2-2; 9 nucleotides agree with TRBD2. The CDR3 length is 15 residues. With V trimmed by 3 bases and J by 5 bases, 4 bases remained unmatched. CDR1 and CDR2 from the germline V gene are MNHEY and SMNVEV (reference sequence). The CDR3 sequence: CASSFYLAGTGELFF. DNA for the CDR3: TGTGCCAGCAGTTTTTATCTAGCGGGAACCGGGGAGCTGTTTTTT.

This chain links TRBV9 with TRBJ2-1, with D tentatively TRBD1 or TRBD2 (6 bases each). Trimming pared 0 bases from V and 0 bases from J, leaving 10 bases between. Germline loops: CDR1 SGDLS, CDR2 YYNGEE. CDR3 length: 16 residues. CDR3 amino acids: CASSVDGGPSYNEQFF. In nucleotides, the CDR3 is TGTGCCAGCAGCGTAGACGGGGGCCCCTCCTACAATGAGCAGTTCTTC.

In DNA form, the CDR3 reads TGTGCCTGGGAAGGGCCGGGGGCTGAGCAGTTCTTC. Protein: CAWEGPGAEQFF. The rearrangement joins TRBV30 to TRBJ2-1, with D perhaps TRBD1 or TRBD2 (6 bases each). The CDR3 loop spans 12 amino acids. V dropped 5 bases and J dropped 9 bases, with 14 bases sitting between them. Germline V gene lookup returns CDR1 GTSNPN and CDR2 SVGIG (reference sequence).

The chain has TRBV13 and TRBJ2-1; D is unresolved. Germline V gives CDR1 PRHDT, CDR2 FYEKMQ (reference sequence). The CDR3 runs 13 residues. Trimming shortened V by 1 base and J by 5 bases, and 6 bases separated the two germline ends. CDR3 DNA: TGTGCCAGCAGCTTAGTCTCGAACAATGAGCAGTTCTTC. Its translation: CASSLVSNNEQFF.

The chain links TRBV19 to TRBJ2-1, with D perhaps matching TRBD2 (5 bases). Trimming stripped 9 bases from V and 0 bases from J, with 9 bases between. The CDR3 contains 13 residues. Germline V gene sequence: CDR1 LNHDA, CDR2 SQIVND (reference sequence). In nucleotides, the CDR3 is TGTGCCAGCGGGATTAGCTCCTACAATGAGCAGTTCTTC. Its protein is CASGISSYNEQFF.

V is TRBV7-9 and J is TRBJ2-1, with TRBD2 matching over 15 bases. This CDR3 region has 16 residues. Germline V lookup: CDR1 SEHNR, CDR2 FQNEAQ (reference sequence). Germline trimming cut 4 bases from V and 8 bases from J; bases unmatched to any gene: 6. The CDR3 protein is CASSWRTSGRGDEQFF. CDR3 nucleotide sequence: TGTGCCAGCAGCTGGAGGACTAGCGGGAGGGGTGATGAGCAGTTCTTC.

J is TRBJ2-1 and V is TRBV13; 9 bases agree with TRBD1. The CDR3 has 14 residues. Germline CDR1 is PRHDT and CDR2 is FYEKMQ (reference sequence). V was clipped by 5 bases and J by 8 bases; unmatched bases: 7. The CDR3 loop reads CASSLSQGADEQFF. As DNA, the CDR3 is TGTGCCAGCAGCCTCTCACAGGGGGCGGATGAGCAGTTCTTC. Full variable domain (rest looked up from reference TRBV13 and TRBJ2-1): AAGVIQSPRHLIKEKRETATLKCYPIPRHDTVYWYQQGPGQDPQFLISFYEKMQSDKGSIPDRFSAQQFSDYHSELNMSSLELGDSALYFCASSLSQGADEQFFGPGTRLTVL.

This clone has a handful of counts. The gene calls are TRBV27 and TRBJ1-1; maybe TRBD1 (6 bases). CDR1 MNHEY and CDR2 SMNVEV come from the germline V gene (reference sequence). The CDR3 is 13 amino acids. V dropped 5 bases and J dropped 0 bases, with 7 bases sitting between them. CDR3 nucleotide sequence: TGTGCCAGCAGTCGACAGGTGAACACTGAAGCTTTCTTT. Amino acid sequence: CASSRQVNTEAFF.

The gene calls are TRBV28 and TRBJ1-3, with D hard to call. Germline V gives CDR1 MDHEN, CDR2 SYDVKM. The CDR3 is 15 residues long. V was pared by 4 bases and J by 0 bases, with 10 bases between. The CDR3 bases are TGTGCCAGCAGTTATCTTCCGAGCTCTGGAAACACCATATATTTT. Protein: CASSYLPSSGNTIYF.

Remarks on this clone: This CDR3 is also generated by other DNA sequences in the sample. The chain employs TRBV5-1 and TRBJ1-2, with 9 bases matching TRBD1. The V and J ends lost 2 bases and 7 bases, in that order; junction bases with no gene match: 3. The CDR3 has 13 amino acids. Germline loops: CDR1 SGHRS, CDR2 YFSETQ. In DNA form, the CDR3 reads TGCGCCAGCAGCTTAGGGACAGGGCTTGGCTACACCTTC. Translation: CASSLGTGLGYTF. The full variable domain, with the rest looked up from reference TRBV5-1 and TRBJ1-2, is KAGVTQTPRYLIKTRGQQVTLSCSPISGHRSVSWYQQTPGQGLQFLFEYFSETQRNKGNFPGRFSGRQFSNSRSEMNVSTLELGDSALYLCASSLGTGLGYTFGSGTRLTVV.

This clone has a single count. V gene TRBV5-1 combines with J gene TRBJ2-7; perhaps TRBD1 as D (6 bases). The ends were cut back, 2 bases at V and 0 bases at J, with 27 bases in the middle. Germline loops: CDR1 SGHRS, CDR2 YFSETQ. There are 20 residues in the CDR3. CDR3 in amino acids: CASSFPTNPITAGDSYEQYF. CDR3 DNA sequence: TGCGCCAGCAGCTTCCCCACCAACCCAATTACGGCAGGGGACTCCTACGAGCAGTACTTC.

The chain is built from TRBV7-8 and TRBJ2-2, with D unclear. CDR1 SGHVS and CDR2 FQNEAQ come from the germline V gene. V was cut by 1 base and J by 6 bases, with 6 bases left in between. CDR3 size: 13 residues. The CDR3: CASSLGQAGELFF. The CDR3 DNA sequence: TGTGCCAGCAGCTTAGGGCAGGCCGGGGAGCTGTTTTTT.

The chain employs TRBV29-1 and TRBJ2-1; 12 bases line up with TRBD2. The V gene's germline CDR1 is SQVTM and CDR2 ANQGSEA. Trimming at V came to 3 bases and at J to 8 bases, leaving 8 bases not matched to a gene. The CDR3 has 15 amino acids. Here the CDR3 reads CSVDIGRLAGDEQFF. DNA for the CDR3: TGCAGCGTTGACATAGGTCGACTAGCGGGGGATGAGCAGTTCTTC.

The V call is TRBV4-1, the J call TRBJ2-7; 7 bases fit TRBD1. The V and J ends lost 4 bases and 4 bases, in that order; junction bases with no gene match: 10. CDR1 is MGHRA, CDR2 YSYEKL, per germline. CDR3 length equals 15 residues. CDR3 loop: CASSPSDRESYEQYF. The CDR3 DNA reads TGCGCCAGCAGCCCAAGTGACAGGGAGTCGTACGAGCAGTACTTC.